Sequencing of this TCR beta chain was carried out in a study of post-analysis software for immune sequencing data (dated by TCRdb to between 2015 and 2017). About the full investigation: The recorded disease courses included relapsing-remitting, secondary progressive and progressive-relapsing multiple sclerosis, and some patients had no subtype annotation. The patient repertoires were compared against approximately eleven previously published healthy control repertoires obtained from donors aged roughly 6 to 25 years. A subset of samples was prepared in parallel using single-end sample barcoding, then pooled and co-amplified after Illumina adapter ligation.

The paper as a whole reports these results and caveats: Significantly lower normalized Chao1 diversity was found in multiple sclerosis patients than in controls, suggesting substantial peripheral T-cell clonal expansion. Direct clustering with F measure showed strong co-clustering of samples prepared in the same batch, prompting a batch-effect correction. The control group was slightly older than the multiple sclerosis patient group. Significantly higher frequencies in patients than in controls were found for a few TRBV segments, including TRBV5-6, TRBV5-1 and TRBV20-1.

To demonstrate the VDJtools post-analysis software, the study profiled TCR beta repertoires from the peripheral blood of around 13 young patients with multiple sclerosis. The multiple sclerosis patients were children and adolescents ranging in age from about 6 to 16 years. The library relied on PCR. The sequencing machine was an Illumina HiSeq 2500. To reduce PCR and sequencing biases, unique molecular identifiers were incorporated into the TCR beta cDNA libraries. Roughly 0.5 million cDNA molecules were obtained per 1 to 10 million input T cells, so each molecule approximated one T cell. The same protocol used for the earlier healthy control dataset was applied to prepare and sequence the patient libraries. Within a given batch, samples were prepared together, multiplexed and sequenced on the same HiSeq lane. The original pipeline was this. MIGEC was used to process the raw barcoded reads, and molecular identifier groups with only a single read were discarded before consensus assembly and CDR3 extraction. Clonotype tables were post-analysed with VDJtools, normalizing diversity by down-sampling all datasets to the smallest sample size. In repertoire overlap clustering, CDR3 amino acid sequences, but not nucleotide sequences, were matched to correct batch-related cross-sample contamination. TCRdb handled the public reads itself, with Q25 trimming in fastp and clone calling in MiXCR, and kept productive beta chains. Rows with a matching CDR3 protein are joined into one entry that keeps the most common DNA and genes. TCRdb's processing, not the authors', yielded these V and J calls. Across this sample there are roughly 600,000 distinct CDR3 sequences, with about 40% seen only once. Of the sample, under 2% is held by the ten largest clones.

Only a few counts were recorded for this clonotype. What antigen it recognizes has not been identified. No much larger clone is present one base from it, and per-base qualities are unavailable. Germline trimming: 3 bases from V, 2 bases from J; junction bases outside gene matches: 4. Reading from cysteine to phenylalanine, the CDR3 counts 15 amino acids. Of all the DNA, just the CDR3 is kept, 45 bases in frame from base 1. In this chain, TRBV12-3 or TRBV12-4 is recombined with TRBJ2-1, and TRBD2 matches 7 of the central bases. Sequencing used blood. This TCR derives from a girl between 10 and 17 years old with multiple sclerosis. The CDR3 sequence is CASSLGRVAYNEQFF. The bases are TGTGCCAGCAGTTTGGGGAGGGTTGCCTACAATGAGCAGTTCTTC.